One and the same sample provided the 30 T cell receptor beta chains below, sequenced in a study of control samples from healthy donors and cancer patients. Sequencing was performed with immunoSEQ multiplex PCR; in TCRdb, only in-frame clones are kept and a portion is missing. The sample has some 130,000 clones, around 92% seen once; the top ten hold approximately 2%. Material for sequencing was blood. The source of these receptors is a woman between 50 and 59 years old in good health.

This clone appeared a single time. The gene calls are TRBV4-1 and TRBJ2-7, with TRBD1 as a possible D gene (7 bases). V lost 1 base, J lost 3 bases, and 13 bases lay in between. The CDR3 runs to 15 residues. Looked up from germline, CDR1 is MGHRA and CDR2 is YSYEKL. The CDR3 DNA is TGCGCCAGCAGCCAAGTCAGGGGGGTTGGCTACGAGCAGTACTTC. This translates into CASSQVRGVGYEQYF.

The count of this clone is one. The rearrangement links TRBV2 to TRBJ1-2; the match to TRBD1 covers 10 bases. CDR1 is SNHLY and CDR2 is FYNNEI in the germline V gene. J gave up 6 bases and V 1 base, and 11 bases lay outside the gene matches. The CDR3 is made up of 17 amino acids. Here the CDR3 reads CASSEDSRDRGIHGYTF. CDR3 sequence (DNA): TGTGCCAGCAGTGAAGACTCTAGGGACAGGGGTATTCATGGCTACACCTTC. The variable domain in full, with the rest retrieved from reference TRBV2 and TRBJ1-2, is EPEVTQTPSHQVTQMGQEVILRCVPISNHLYFYWYRQILGQKVEFLVSFYNNEISEKSEIFDDQFSVERPDGSNFTLKIRSTKLEDSAMYFCASSEDSRDRGIHGYTFGSGTRLTVV.

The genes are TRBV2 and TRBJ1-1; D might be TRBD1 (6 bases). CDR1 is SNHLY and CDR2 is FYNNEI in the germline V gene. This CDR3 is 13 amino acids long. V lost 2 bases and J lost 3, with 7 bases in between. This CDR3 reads CASSETGYTEAFF. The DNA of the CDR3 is TGTGCCAGCAGTGAAACAGGGTACACTGAAGCTTTCTTT.

The CDR3 spells CASSPPGGKNIQYF. Here the CDR3 DNA reads TGTGCCAGCTCACCTCCGGGTGGCAAAAACATTCAGTACTTC. The rearrangement uses TRBV18 and TRBJ2-4; D remains unclear. Trimming stripped 3 bases from V and 3 bases from J, with 9 bases between. Germline CDR1 KGHSH, CDR2 LQKENI. CDR3 length: 14 amino acids.

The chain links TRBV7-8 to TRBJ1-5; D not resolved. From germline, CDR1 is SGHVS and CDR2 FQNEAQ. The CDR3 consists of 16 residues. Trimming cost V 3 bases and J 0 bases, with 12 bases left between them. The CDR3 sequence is CASSFERWDSNQPQHF. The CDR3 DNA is TGTGCCAGCAGCTTCGAGAGATGGGATAGCAATCAGCCCCAGCATTTT.

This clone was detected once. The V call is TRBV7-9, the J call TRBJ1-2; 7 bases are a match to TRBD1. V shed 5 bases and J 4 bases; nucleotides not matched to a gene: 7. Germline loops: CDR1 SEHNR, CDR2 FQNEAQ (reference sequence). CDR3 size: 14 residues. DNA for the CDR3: TGTGCCAGCAGCGAGACGGGACAGCTCTATGGCTACACCTTC. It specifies CASSETGQLYGYTF.

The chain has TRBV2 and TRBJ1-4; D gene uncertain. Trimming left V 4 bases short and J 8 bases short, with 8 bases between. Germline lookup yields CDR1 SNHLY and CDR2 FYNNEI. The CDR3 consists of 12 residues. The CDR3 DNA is TGTGCCAGCAGTGTGGAAATGGAAAAACTGTTTTTT. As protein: CASSVEMEKLFF.

The CDR3 loop is CASSLTGYKETQYF. CDR3 coding DNA: TGTGCCAGCAGCCTGACAGGGTACAAAGAGACCCAGTACTTC. The chain carries TRBV14 and TRBJ2-5; TRBD1 matches at 7 bases. The CDR3 extends over 14 amino acids. Germline V lookup: CDR1 SGHDN, CDR2 FVKESK. Trimming removed 4 bases from V and 3 bases from J; junction bases left unmatched: 5.

The CDR3 region has the DNA TGTGCCTGGCGGGACAGCCACTATGGCTACACCTTC. Translation: CAWRDSHYGYTF. The chain combines TRBV30 with TRBJ1-2; 7 bases agree with TRBD1. From germline, CDR1 is GTSNPN and CDR2 SVGIG (reference sequence). The CDR3 loop spans 12 amino acids. After removal of 5 bases from V and 3 bases from J, the junction contained 3 bases not matched to a gene.

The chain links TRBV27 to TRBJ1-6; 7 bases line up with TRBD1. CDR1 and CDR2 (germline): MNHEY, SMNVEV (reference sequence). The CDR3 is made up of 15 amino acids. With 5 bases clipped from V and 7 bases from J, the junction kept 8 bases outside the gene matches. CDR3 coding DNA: TGTGCCAGCAGTATGGGGACAGCCCAAAATTCACCCCTCCACTTT. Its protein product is CASSMGTAQNSPLHF.

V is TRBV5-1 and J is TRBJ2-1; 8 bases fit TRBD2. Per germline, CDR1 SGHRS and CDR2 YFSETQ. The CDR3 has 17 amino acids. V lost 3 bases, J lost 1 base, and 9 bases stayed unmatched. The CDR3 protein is CASSSAGSGVSYNEQFF. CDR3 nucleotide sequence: TGCGCCAGCAGCTCGGCGGGTAGCGGGGTATCCTACAATGAGCAGTTCTTC.

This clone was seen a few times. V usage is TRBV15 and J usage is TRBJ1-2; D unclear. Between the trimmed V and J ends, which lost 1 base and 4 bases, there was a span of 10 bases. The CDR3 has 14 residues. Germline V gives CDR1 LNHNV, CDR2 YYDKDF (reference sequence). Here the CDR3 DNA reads TGTGCCACCAGCAGAGTTGACGCCGGCTATGGCTACACCTTC. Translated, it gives CATSRVDAGYGYTF.

The CDR3 protein is CASTLKGDSQAFF. CDR3 coding DNA: TGTGCCAGCACCCTCAAGGGGGACAGTCAAGCTTTCTTT. The rearrangement joins TRBV12-3 or TRBV12-4 to TRBJ1-1; 7 bases match TRBD1. Trimming took 7 bases from V and 9 from J; bases not matched to a gene: 11. There are 13 residues in the CDR3.

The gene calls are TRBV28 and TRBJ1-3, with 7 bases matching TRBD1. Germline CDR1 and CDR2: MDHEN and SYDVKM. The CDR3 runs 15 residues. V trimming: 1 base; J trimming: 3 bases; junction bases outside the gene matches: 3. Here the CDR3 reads CASSLSWDSGNTIYF. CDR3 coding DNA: TGTGCCAGCAGTTTATCGTGGGACAGTGGAAACACCATATATTTT.

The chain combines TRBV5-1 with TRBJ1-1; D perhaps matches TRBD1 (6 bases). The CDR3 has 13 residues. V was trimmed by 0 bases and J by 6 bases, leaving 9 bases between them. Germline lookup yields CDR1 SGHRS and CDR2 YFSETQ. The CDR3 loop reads CASSLEGVSEAFF. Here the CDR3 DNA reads TGCGCCAGCAGCTTGGAGGGGGTCTCTGAAGCTTTCTTT.

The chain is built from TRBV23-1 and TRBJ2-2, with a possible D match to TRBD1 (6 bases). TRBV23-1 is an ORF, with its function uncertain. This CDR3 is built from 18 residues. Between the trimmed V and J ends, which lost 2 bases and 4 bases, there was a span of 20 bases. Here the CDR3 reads CASSQSNFSDRLTGELFF. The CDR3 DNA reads TGCGCCAGCAGTCAAAGCAATTTCTCCGACAGGCTCACCGGGGAGCTGTTTTTT.

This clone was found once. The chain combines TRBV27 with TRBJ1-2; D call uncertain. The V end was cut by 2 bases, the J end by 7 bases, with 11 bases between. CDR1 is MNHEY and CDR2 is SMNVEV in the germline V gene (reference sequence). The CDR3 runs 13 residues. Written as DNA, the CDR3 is TGTGCCAGCAGTTTAACGGGGTCACGTGGCTACACCTTC. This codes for CASSLTGSRGYTF.

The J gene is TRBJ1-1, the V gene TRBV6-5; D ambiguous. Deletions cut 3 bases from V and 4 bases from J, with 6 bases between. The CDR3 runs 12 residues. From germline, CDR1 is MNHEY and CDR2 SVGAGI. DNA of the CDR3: TGTGCCAGCAGTTATGGAGGCACTGAAGCTTTCTTT. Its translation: CASSYGGTEAFF.

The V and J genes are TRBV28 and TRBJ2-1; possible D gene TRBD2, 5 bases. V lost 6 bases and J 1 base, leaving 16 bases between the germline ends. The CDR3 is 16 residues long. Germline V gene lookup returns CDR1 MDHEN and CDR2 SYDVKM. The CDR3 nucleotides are TGTGCCAGCAGACCCGCCGGGGATAGTTCCTACAATGAGCAGTTCTTC. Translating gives CASRPAGDSSYNEQFF. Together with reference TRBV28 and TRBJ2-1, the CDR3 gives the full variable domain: DVKVTQSSRYLVKRTGEKVFLECVQDMDHENMFWYRQDPGLGLRLIYFSYDVKMKEKGDIPEGYSVSREKKERFSLILESASTNQTSMYLCASRPAGDSSYNEQFFGPGTRLTVL.

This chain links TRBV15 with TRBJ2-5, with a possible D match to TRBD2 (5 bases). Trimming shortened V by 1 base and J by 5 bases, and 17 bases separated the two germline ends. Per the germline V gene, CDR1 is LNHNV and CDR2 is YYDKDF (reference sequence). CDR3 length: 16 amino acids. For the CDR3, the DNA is TGTGCCACCAGCAGAGGGGGTGAGGAGTTAGCGGAGACCCAGTACTTC. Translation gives CATSRGGEELAETQYF.

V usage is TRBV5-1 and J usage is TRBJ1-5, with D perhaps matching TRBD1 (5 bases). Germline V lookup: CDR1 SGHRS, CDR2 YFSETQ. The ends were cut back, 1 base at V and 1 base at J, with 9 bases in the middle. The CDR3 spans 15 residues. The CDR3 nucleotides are TGCGCCAGCAGCTTGACCGGGGGGAGCAATCAGCCCCAGCATTTT. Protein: CASSLTGGSNQPQHF.

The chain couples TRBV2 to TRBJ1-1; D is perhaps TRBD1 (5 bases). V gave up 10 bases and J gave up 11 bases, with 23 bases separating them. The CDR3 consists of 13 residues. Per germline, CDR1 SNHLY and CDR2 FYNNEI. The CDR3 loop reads CANSMGDRSGAFF. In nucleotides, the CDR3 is TGTGCCAACTCGATGGGGGACCGTAGTGGCGCTTTCTTT.

The CDR3 sequence: CASRGEKLFF. CDR3 nucleotides: TGTGCCAGTAGGGGAGAAAAACTGTTTTTT. The gene calls are TRBV19 and TRBJ1-4, with D uncertain. The CDR3 totals 10 residues. Deletions cut 6 bases from V and 8 bases from J, with 4 bases between. Per the germline V gene, CDR1 is LNHDA and CDR2 is SQIVND (reference sequence).

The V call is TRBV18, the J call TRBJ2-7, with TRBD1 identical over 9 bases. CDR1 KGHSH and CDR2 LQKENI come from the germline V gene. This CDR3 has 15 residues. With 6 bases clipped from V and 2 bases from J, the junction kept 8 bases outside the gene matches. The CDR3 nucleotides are TGTGCCAGCTCCCCCGCCGGGACAGGGACCTACGAGCAGTACTTC. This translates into CASSPAGTGTYEQYF.

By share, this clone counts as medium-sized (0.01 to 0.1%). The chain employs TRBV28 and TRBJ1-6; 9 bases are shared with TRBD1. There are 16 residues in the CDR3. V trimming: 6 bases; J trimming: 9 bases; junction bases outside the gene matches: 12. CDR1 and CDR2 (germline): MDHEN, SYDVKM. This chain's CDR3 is CASSHSLWDRVSPLHF. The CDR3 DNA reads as TGTGCCAGCAGCCATTCTTTATGGGACAGGGTTTCACCCCTCCACTTT.

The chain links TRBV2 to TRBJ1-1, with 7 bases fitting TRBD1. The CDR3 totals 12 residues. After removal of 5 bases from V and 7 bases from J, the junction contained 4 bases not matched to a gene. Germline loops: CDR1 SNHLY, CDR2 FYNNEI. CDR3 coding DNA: TGTGCCAGCAGTCACCGGGACAGTGAAGCTTTCTTT. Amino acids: CASSHRDSEAFF.

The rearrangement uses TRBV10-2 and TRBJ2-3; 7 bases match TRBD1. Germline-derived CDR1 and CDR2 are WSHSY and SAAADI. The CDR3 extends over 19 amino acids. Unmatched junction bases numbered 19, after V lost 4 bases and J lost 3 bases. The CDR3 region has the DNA TGCGCCAGCAGTGTTTCCGCCTATCCGGGACAGATCATGACAGATACGCAGTATTTT. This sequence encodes CASSVSAYPGQIMTDTQYF.

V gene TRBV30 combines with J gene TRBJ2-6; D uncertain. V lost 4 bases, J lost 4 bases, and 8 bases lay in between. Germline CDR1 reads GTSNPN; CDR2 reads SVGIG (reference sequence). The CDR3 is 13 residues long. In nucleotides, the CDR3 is TGTGCCTGGATTCGTGTCGGGGCCAACGTCCTGACTTTC. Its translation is CAWIRVGANVLTF. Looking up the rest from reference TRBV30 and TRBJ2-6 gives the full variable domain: SQTIHQWPATLVQPVGSPLSLECTVEGTSNPNLYWYRQAAGRGLQLLFYSVGIGQISSEVPQNLSASRPQDRQFILSSKKLLLSDSGFYLCAWIRVGANVLTFGAGSRLTVL.

CDR3 DNA: TGTGCCAGCAGCTTGGTCCAGAACTATGGCTACACCTTC. Amino acids: CASSLVQNYGYTF. The rearrangement links TRBV5-6 to TRBJ1-2; D unclear. Per germline, CDR1 SGHDT and CDR2 YYEEEE. Deletions cut 0 bases from V and 2 bases from J, with 5 bases between. This CDR3 is 13 amino acids long.

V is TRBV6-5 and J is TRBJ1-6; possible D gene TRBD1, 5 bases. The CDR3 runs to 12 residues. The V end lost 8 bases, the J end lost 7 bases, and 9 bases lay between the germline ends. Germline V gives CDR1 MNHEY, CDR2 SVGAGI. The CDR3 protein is CASGRDNSPLHF. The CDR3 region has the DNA TGTGCCAGCGGGCGGGACAATTCACCCCTCCACTTT.